These T cell receptor beta chains were read from a single sample in a study of blood T cell repertoires in COVID-19. Sequenced by immunoSEQ multiplex PCR; TCRdb stores in-frame clones only, minus some. This table has around 700,000 clones, over 80% appearing once. The specimen was peripheral blood. These receptors came from a woman between 18 and 30 years old with acute or convalescent COVID-19. The CDR3 runs from the conserved cysteine through the conserved F or W.

J | V | length | CDR3
TRBJ2-3 | TRBV4-1 | 13 | CASRRTGVDTQYF
TRBJ1-3 | TRBV7-6 | 16 | CASSLAGQGVWDTIYF
TRBJ1-2 | TRBV10-3 | 12 | CAIRGRNYGYTF
TRBJ1-2 | TRBV7-9 | 11 | CASSFMSGYTF
TRBJ2-7 | TRBV10-3 | 11 | CAIREAGEQYF
TRBJ2-6 | TRBV7-9 | 17 | CASWSGQGAPGANVLTF
TRBJ1-1 | TRBV2 | 14 | CASSATRENTEAFF
TRBJ2-7 | TRBV7-9 | 14 | CASSFPRPPYEQYF
TRBJ1-1 | TRBV5-1 | 17 | CASSLTNSRAMNTEAFF
TRBJ1-1 | TRBV6-5 | 11 | CASTWTGEAFF
TRBJ2-3 | TRBV11-1 | 15 | CASSPTSGRTDTQYF
TRBJ2-1 | TRBV7-9 | 16 | CASSHMGLAGGLEQFF
TRBJ1-2 | TRBV5-5 | 12 | CASSDSLVGYTF
TRBJ2-7 | TRBV29-1 | 15 | CSVLSTGSGSYEQYF
TRBJ1-2 | TRBV5-1 | 12 | CASSSGLGGYTF
TRBJ1-1 | TRBV7-2 | 16 | CASSLGIQGIDTEAFF
TRBJ1-1 | TRBV27 | 13 | CASSKTGWSEAFF
TRBJ2-2 | TRBV19 | 13 | CASKRGGTGELFF
TRBJ2-3 | TRBV27 | 15 | CASTLQGSLTDTQYF
TRBJ1-1 | TRBV27 | 15 | CASTQTGIGDTEAFF
TRBJ2-7 | TRBV10-2 | 12 | CASSEEFDEQYF
TRBJ1-1 | TRBV5-4 | 16 | CASSLAAGAGDTEAFF
TRBJ1-4 | TRBV7-2 | 14 | CASAPGFRNEKLFF
TRBJ2-7 | TRBV6-5 | 15 | CASSQRQGTPYEQYF
TRBJ2-3 | TRBV13 | 21 | CASSLLIPGLAGALEPDTQYF
TRBJ1-4 | TRBV5-4 | 16 | CASSLGTGQGREKLFF
TRBJ1-1 | TRBV3-1/TRBV3-2 | 15 | CASSLRDNGGTEAFF
TRBJ2-3 | TRBV5-1 | 17 | CASSFMSGGTAADTQYF
TRBJ1-5 | TRBV6-6 | 15 | CASTLLLAGNQPQHF
TRBJ1-2 | TRBV4-1 | 13 | CASNPDGAWGYTF
TRBJ1-3 | TRBV7-2 | 16 | CASSPKGRNSGNTIYF
TRBJ1-3 | TRBV7-2 | 12 | CASSFSDSPLYF
TRBJ1-5 | TRBV2 | 17 | CASSEAGHVRGNQPQHF
TRBJ1-2 | TRBV3-1/TRBV3-2 | 14 | CASSQGRDRGGYTF
TRBJ2-1 | TRBV30 | 16 | CAWSVRGTGNSYEQFF
TRBJ2-7 | TRBV5-4 | 15 | CASSPQWGGAYEQYF
TRBJ1-2 | TRBV12-3/TRBV12-4 | 11 | CASRQDYGYTF
TRBJ2-2 | TRBV24-1 | 13 | CATSWRGLGELFF
TRBJ2-2 | TRBV14 | 16 | CASSQGLPSNTGELFF
TRBJ1-5 | TRBV27 | 16 | CASSLNPGAGEQPQHF
TRBJ1-5 | TRBV27 | 15 | CASGQNGLNYQPQHF
TRBJ1-2 | TRBV19 | 14 | CASSIDPGALGYTF
TRBJ1-6 | TRBV12-5 | 12 | CASGPGPSPLHF
TRBJ2-7 | TRBV9 | 15 | CASSASGTPSNEQYF
TRBJ1-3 | TRBV20-1 | 11 | CSALSGNTIYF
TRBJ1-1 | TRBV28 | 14 | CASSPRTLYTEAFF
TRBJ1-1 | TRBV14 | 11 | CASSTGNEAFF
TRBJ2-1 | TRBV7-9 | 13 | CASSPRVDNEQFF